A single T cell receptor (beta chain) is shown here with its context. Its antigen is as yet unknown. Healthy Caucasians, and only they, were the donors. A universal primer site was added by template switching, and unique molecular identifiers were carried by the cDNA. MiXCR, run by TCRdb on the 5' RACE reads, gives a single entry per CDR3 protein. The sample has a few hundred thousand distinct CDR3 sequences; approximately 8.8% are singletons. This sample was taken from a study of identical twins. CDR3 size: 13 residues. Looked up from germline, CDR1 is KGHSH and CDR2 is LQKENI. Study findings and constraints: A lower insertion count was a feature of abundant cord blood beta clonotypes, with no such feature in memory repertoires. Part of the zero-insertion signal could reflect confounding by invariant MAIT and iNKT cells.

The gene calls are TRBV18 and TRBJ1-1; TRBD1 matches at 8 bases. The clonotype comes from a woman aged 45-59 years in good health. Sequencing input: naive T cells sorted from blood. CDR3: CASRTGPNTEAFF. The CDR3 bases are TGTGCATCAAGGACAGGGCCGAACACTGAAGCTTTCTTT.